This TCR beta chain emerged from a study of cytomegalovirus exposure and HLA in healthy donors. Overall study results and limits: An assumption of roughly uniform sequencing depth across donors underlay the presence/absence analyses.

In regard to this clone: Its cognate antigen is unknown.

It was with 60 Vbeta and 13 Jbeta primers that the PCR ran. Sequencing was performed with immunoSEQ multiplex PCR; in TCRdb, only in-frame clones are kept and a portion is missing. The sample yields about 170,000 clones, around 76% seen once. Germline CDR1 and CDR2: SGDLS and YYNGEE. Germline trimming cut 4 bases from V and 3 bases from J; bases unmatched to any gene: 6. This CDR3 is 14 amino acids long. The clonotype originates from a girl aged 10 to 17 in good health and CMV-seropositive. V is TRBV9 and J is TRBJ2-5; 7 bases match TRBD1. Sequencing was carried out using PBMCs. The chain's CDR3 is CASSPEGTEETQYF. The CDR3 nucleotides are TGTGCCAGCAGCCCTGAGGGGACAGAAGAGACCCAGTACTTC.